Listed below are T cell receptor beta chains from one sample, sequenced in a study of blood T cells in healthy people across ages. TCRdb ran MiXCR on the 5' RACE reads and lists one entry per CDR3 protein. The sample has about 970,000 distinct CDR3 sequences; 45% to 60% are singletons. The material sequenced was blood. The source of these receptors is a woman aged 55-69 years in good health. Both conserved end residues are trimmed from each CDR3. A D gene is named only where the DNA matches it firmly.

j_call v_call d_call cdr3_aa
TRBJ2-7 TRBV20-1 NA SANLPLLGYEQY
TRBJ2-7 TRBV20-1 TRBD1 SAPRDSATYEQY
NA TRBV20-1 NA SASLPGHRPEQY
TRBJ2-2 TRBV27 NA ASSLLRTGELF
NA TRBV24-1 TRBD2 ATSDLYTSGWDYNEQY
TRBJ2-3 TRBV13 TRBD1 ASSLFPGQGTDTQY
TRBJ1-5 TRBV6-2/TRBV6-3 TRBD1 ASMRPGQRSNQPQH
NA TRBV11-2 TRBD1 ASSQRTGKTNEQF
TRBJ2-7 TRBV12-3/TRBV12-4 TRBD2 ASSFSASGVYEQY
TRBJ2-2 TRBV5-5 TRBD2 ASSLTSGLNTGELF
TRBJ2-5 TRBV18 TRBD2 ASSPTSGSGETQY
TRBJ1-4 TRBV11-2 NA ASSIGPTSVEKLF
TRBJ2-1 TRBV4-2 TRBD2 ASSRGTSGIDEQF
TRBJ2-5 TRBV11-1 NA ASSLARPVGETQY
TRBJ1-2 TRBV4-3 TRBD1 ASSQEHNRGRLNGYT
TRBJ2-7 TRBV4-2 NA ASSPYLAQTNYEQY
TRBJ2-7 TRBV20-1 NA SGQDSYEQY
TRBJ1-2 TRBV7-2 TRBD1 ASSLGGPTSRGRGNYGYT
TRBJ2-3 TRBV10-2 TRBD2 ASSESRLAGDTQY
TRBJ2-5 TRBV27 NA ASSLGIGYQETQY
TRBJ2-3 TRBV7-2 TRBD2 ASSLEGTSGSVDTQY
TRBJ1-6 TRBV28 NA ASSSMDTGALRSPLH
TRBJ1-2 TRBV2 NA ASSPPGRDGYT
TRBJ2-5 TRBV18 NA ASSSTPTVQETQY
NA TRBV28 TRBD1 TSSTTDRGPEQY
TRBJ2-7 TRBV12-3/TRBV12-4 NA ASREAGRGYEQY
TRBJ2-3 TRBV20-1 TRBD2 SAPNFPGLAGDTQY
TRBJ2-7 TRBV6-2/TRBV6-3 NA AGSWGRVYEQY
TRBJ1-1 TRBV11-1 NA ASSLIMRTANTEAF
TRBJ2-3 TRBV4-2 NA ASSQEWPTLWDTQY
TRBJ2-6 TRBV18 TRBD1 ASSLTGTGMANVLT
TRBJ1-2 TRBV4-2 TRBD1 ASSQGTRTGGDGYT
TRBJ2-1 TRBV11-2 NA ASGRAGREQF
TRBJ2-3 TRBV9 NA ASSPWTDTQY
TRBJ2-5 TRBV28 TRBD1 ASIQQGEETQY
TRBJ1-1 TRBV18 NA ASSRGIHGLGKTEAF
TRBJ2-7 TRBV12-3/TRBV12-4 NA ASSLFSPTYEQY